This is a list of T cell receptor beta chains from one sample in a study of cytomegalovirus exposure and HLA in healthy donors. Assay used: immunoSEQ multiplex PCR; TCRdb lists only in-frame clones, some missing. The sample comprises 150,000 to 250,000 clones, approximately 85% of which are singletons, and approximately 2.1% rests with the top ten. The sample comprised PBMCs. Receptor source: a woman aged 45-60 years in good health and CMV-seronegative. Both conserved end residues are part of each CDR3. D genes are given only for firm matches. Clone size, where shown, is once, few, many, or a class for clones that have expanded.

d_call j_call v_call clone_size cdr3_nt cdr3_aa
- TRBJ2-7 TRBV7-2 - TGTGCCAGCAGCGCCCTAGTACCCTACGAGCAGTACTTC CASSALVPYEQYF
- TRBJ1-5 TRBV11-1 - TGTGCCAGCAGTTCCGACACCTATCAGCCCCAGCATTTT CASSSDTYQPQHF
- TRBJ1-2 TRBV29-1 once TGCAGCGTTGAAAGGAGGCAGTATGGCTACACCTTC CSVERRQYGYTF
TRBD1 TRBJ2-6 TRBV4-3 - TGCGCCAGCAGCCAAGAAGGGACAGGGGTCTCTGGGGCCAACGTCCTGACTTTC CASSQEGTGVSGANVLTF
TRBD2 TRBJ2-5 TRBV5-6 - TGTGCCAGCTTTGGGACTAGTGAGGGGACCCAGTACTTC CASFGTSEGTQYF
- TRBJ1-1 TRBV10-2 - TGCGCCAGCAGTGAGACGGGGGTTGAAGCTTTCTTT CASSETGVEAFF
- TRBJ2-1 TRBV11-3 once TGTGCCAGCAGCTCACAGATGCGATACGATGAGCAGTTCTTC CASSSQMRYDEQFF
- TRBJ2-7 TRBV18 few TGTGCCAGCTCAACACGGGACAACTACGAGCAGTACTTC CASSTRDNYEQYF
TRBD2 TRBJ2-5 TRBV9 - TGTGCCAGCAGCGTAGCCGGCGGGAGGGGAGAGACCCAGTACTTC CASSVAGGRGETQYF
TRBD1 TRBJ2-7 TRBV27 - TGTGCCAGCAGTTTGGAGGGACAGGGGGGAAAAGAGCAGTACTTC CASSLEGQGGKEQYF
TRBD1 TRBJ2-7 TRBV27 - TGTGCCAGCAGTTTCGGACAGGGGGCGCTGGAGCAGTACTTC CASSFGQGALEQYF
- TRBJ1-5 TRBV19 - TGTGCCAGTAGTATATGGGGGGAAACACAGCCCCAGCATTTT CASSIWGETQPQHF
TRBD2 TRBJ2-1 TRBV5-1 - TGCGCCTCCGGGCTCGCGGGAGGTAGGTATGAGCAGTTCTTC CASGLAGGRYEQFF
- TRBJ2-5 TRBV27 - TGTGCCAGCAGTTTCATGGTTGGAGAGGCCCAGTACTTC CASSFMVGEAQYF
TRBD1 TRBJ2-7 TRBV19 - TGTGCCAGTAGTATGGGACAGGCCCAGTACGAGCAGTACTTC CASSMGQAQYEQYF
- TRBJ1-1 TRBV5-5 - TGTGCCAGCAGCTTGGACCCCCCGAGTGAAGCTTTCTTT CASSLDPPSEAFF
TRBD1 TRBJ2-7 TRBV5-6 - TGTGCCAGCAGACAGGGGGCGACCTACGAGCAGTACTTC CASRQGATYEQYF
TRBD1 TRBJ1-4 TRBV4-1 - TGCGCCAGCAGCCAATTAGGGACAGGGAGGGAAAAACTGTTTTTT CASSQLGTGREKLFF
TRBD2 TRBJ2-1 TRBV5-6 once TGTGCCAGCAGCAATGCCGGGACTAGGAGTTACAATGAGCAGTTCTTC CASSNAGTRSYNEQFF
- TRBJ1-5 TRBV6-5 - TGTGCCAGCAAGAGATACGATAGCAATCAGCCCCAGCATTTT CASKRYDSNQPQHF
TRBD2 TRBJ2-3 TRBV4-3 - TGCGCCAGCAGCCAAGTGACTAGCGGGAGGGGGGATACGCAGTATTTT CASSQVTSGRGDTQYF
- TRBJ1-1 TRBV27 - TGTGCCAGCAGTTTATGGGCGGGGCGTTCGAGGAACACTGAAGCTTTCTTT CASSLWAGRSRNTEAFF
TRBD1 TRBJ2-2 TRBV29-1 - TGCAGCGTTGAACAATCGGACAGGGGAGTCGGGGAGCTGTTTTTT CSVEQSDRGVGELFF